The next 21 T cell receptor beta chains were all read from a single sample in a study of T cell responses to AZD1222 COVID-19 vaccine. The method was immunoSEQ multiplex PCR; TCRdb's version includes in-frame clones alone and lacks a portion of them. The table lists 200,000 or so clones, around 93% of them singletons. The material was peripheral blood, obtained 28 days after the second AZD1222 dose. Every receptor here comes from an adult who received the AZD1222 COVID-19 vaccine.

V is TRBV19 and J is TRBJ1-4; tentative D call: TRBD1 (5 bases). The germline V and J ends were trimmed by 5 bases and 7 bases, with 17 bases remaining between them. This CDR3 is 15 amino acids long. Germline loops: CDR1 LNHDA, CDR2 SQIVND (reference sequence). The CDR3: CASSPATGGVEKLFF. DNA of the CDR3: TGTGCCAGTAGTCCTGCCACGGGGGGAGTTGAAAAACTGTTTTTT.

The CDR3 is CSVHIRENTEAFF. In DNA, the CDR3 is TGCAGCGTTCATATCCGAGAAAACACTGAAGCTTTCTTT. The J gene is TRBJ1-1, the V gene TRBV29-1; D unresolved. Between the trimmed V and J ends, which lost 5 bases and 2 bases, there was a span of 12 bases. Looked up from germline, CDR1 is SQVTM and CDR2 is ANQGSEA. The CDR3 covers 13 residues.

CDR3 DNA sequence: TGTGCCAGCAGCTTGCCCACTAGCGGGGGGGCAGATACGCAGTATTTT. Translating it yields CASSLPTSGGADTQYF. J is TRBJ2-3 and V is TRBV11-2; TRBD2 matches 13 bases. The CDR3 length is 16 residues. Germline CDR1 and CDR2: SGHAT and FQNNGV. With V trimmed by 3 bases and J by 4 bases, 4 bases remained unmatched.

The chain is built from TRBV11-2 and TRBJ1-1; D is unresolved. V shed 6 bases and J shed 0 bases, with 14 bases lying between them. Germline loops: CDR1 SGHAT, CDR2 FQNNGV. The CDR3 extends over 15 amino acids. The DNA for the CDR3 is TGTGCCAGCAGTCAAAATTCCGTATTGAACACTGAAGCTTTCTTT. Its translation is CASSQNSVLNTEAFF.

In this sample, this clone turned up once. This sequence joins TRBV7-7 and TRBJ2-2, with D tentatively TRBD1 (7 bases). CDR1 is SSHAT and CDR2 is FNYEAQ in the germline V gene (reference sequence). The ends were cut back, 7 bases at V and 3 bases at J, with 18 bases in the middle. The CDR3 is made up of 16 amino acids. The CDR3 bases are TGTGCCAGCACCACAGGGGCGGGGAACTACACCGGGGAGCTGTTTTTT. Translated, it gives CASTTGAGNYTGELFF.

The J gene is TRBJ2-7, the V gene TRBV25-1, with 7 bases that match TRBD1. CDR3 length equals 15 residues. Germline-derived CDR1 and CDR2 are MGHDK and SYGVNS. The junction had 8 bases not matched to a gene; V was cut back by 6 bases and J by 0 bases. CDR3 bases: TGTGCCAGCAGCCGGCTTGGGACAGCCTCCTACGAGCAGTACTTC. It codes for CASSRLGTASYEQYF.

The gene calls are TRBV3-1 (or the pseudogene TRBV3-2) and TRBJ1-2; no reliable D call. The CDR3 runs 13 residues. Germline V gene data show CDR1 as LGHDT and CDR2 as YNNKEL (reference sequence). V was cut by 4 bases and J by 8 bases, with 14 bases left in between. CDR3 coding DNA: TGTGCCAGCAGCCGAGGACCGACGGAAGGCTACACCTTC. Protein product: CASSRGPTEGYTF.

The chain has TRBV9 and TRBJ2-3; 16 bases fit TRBD2. The CDR3 contains 18 residues. The trim removed 3 bases at V and 2 bases at J, leaving 6 bases unmatched. Germline CDR1 SGDLS, CDR2 YYNGEE. For the CDR3, the DNA is TGTGCCAGCAGCGACGGGACTAGCGGGGGGGCGTACACAGATACGCAGTATTTT. It specifies CASSDGTSGGAYTDTQYF.

The J gene is TRBJ1-3, the V gene TRBV5-8; possible D gene TRBD1, 5 bases. V lost 4 bases and J lost 1, with 9 bases in between. Germline-derived CDR1 and CDR2 are SGHTS and YDEGEE. The CDR3 contains 14 residues. The CDR3: CASSLGHSGNTIYF. The CDR3 nucleotides read TGTGCCAGCAGCCTTGGACATTCTGGAAACACCATATATTTT.

The V gene is TRBV7-2, the J gene TRBJ1-1, with D perhaps TRBD1 (6 bases). The CDR3 contains 13 residues. CDR1 is SGHTA and CDR2 is FQGNSA in the germline V gene. Trimming shortened V by 3 bases and J by 6 bases, and 11 bases separated the two germline ends. The CDR3 reads CASSFRGGAEAFF. CDR3 DNA sequence: TGTGCCAGCAGCTTCAGGGGTGGTGCTGAAGCTTTCTTT.

The genes are TRBV7-6 and TRBJ2-1, with D possibly TRBD2 on 5 matching bases. CDR3 length equals 15 residues. Trimming pared 5 bases from V and 2 bases from J, leaving 13 bases between. The germline V gene has CDR1 SGHVS and CDR2 FNYEAQ. CDR3 region: CASSPMRAAYNEQFF. The CDR3 coding sequence is TGTGCCAGCAGCCCTATGAGGGCTGCCTACAATGAGCAGTTCTTC. The full variable domain, its missing parts supplied by reference TRBV7-6 and TRBJ2-1, is GAGVSQSPRYKVTKRGQDVALRCDPISGHVSLYWYRQALGQGPEFLTYFNYEAQQDKSGLPNDRFSAERPEGSISTLTIQRTEQRDSAMYRCASSPMRAAYNEQFFGPGTRLTVL.

V is TRBV11-2 and J is TRBJ2-1, with a possible D match to TRBD2 (6 bases). The CDR3 is made up of 16 amino acids. V shed 4 bases and J shed 5 bases, with 18 bases lying between them. Germline CDR1 is SGHAT and CDR2 is FQNNGV. CDR3 bases: TGTGCCAGCAGCTCTCCCACCCGGGGACTGAACAATGAGCAGTTCTTC. Amino acid sequence: CASSSPTRGLNNEQFF.

The chain is built from TRBV7-9 and TRBJ1-6, with D perhaps TRBD1 (6 bases). V lost 7 bases to trimming and J lost 3 bases, with 25 bases between them. The length of the CDR3 is 19 residues. In germline, CDR1 is SEHNR, CDR2 FQNEAQ (reference sequence). The CDR3 reads CASTKTLGGGNDYNSPLHF. CDR3 coding DNA: TGTGCCAGCACTAAGACGCTGGGAGGGGGAAACGACTATAATTCACCCCTCCACTTT.

The chain employs TRBV28 and TRBJ1-5; D is perhaps TRBD1 (5 bases). Germline V lookup: CDR1 MDHEN, CDR2 SYDVKM. The CDR3 runs 15 residues. Trimming took 5 bases from V and 6 from J, leaving 17 bases between them. The CDR3 is CASSPNGQGLQPQHF. CDR3 bases: TGTGCCAGCAGTCCGAACGGGCAGGGCCTTCAGCCCCAGCATTTT.

The DNA of the CDR3 is TGTGCCAGCAGCTTAGGCAGGGTGGGGAATGAGCAGTTCTTC. It translates to CASSLGRVGNEQFF. The V call is TRBV7-2, the J call TRBJ2-1, with D possibly being TRBD1 (5 bases). CDR3 size: 14 residues. CDR1 is SGHTA, CDR2 FQGNSA, per germline. V was clipped by 1 base and J by 7 bases, with 11 bases between them.

The CDR3 DNA is TGTGCCGGGCTGGGGCACGCGAACACCGGGGAGCTGTTTTTT. It codes for CAGLGHANTGELFF. The V call is TRBV30, the J call TRBJ2-2; TRBD1 might be the D (5 bases). This CDR3 region has 14 residues. Germline CDR1 reads GTSNPN; CDR2 reads SVGIG (reference sequence). V was shortened by 8 bases and J by 0 bases, with 13 bases between the two germline ends. The full variable domain, with the rest looked up from reference TRBV30 and TRBJ2-2, is SQTIHQWPATLVQPVGSPLSLECTVEGTSNPNLYWYRQAAGRGLQLLFYSVGIGQISSEVPQNLSASRPQDRQFILSSKKLLLSDSGFYLCAGLGHANTGELFFGEGSRLTVL.

V is TRBV6-5 and J is TRBJ1-3; 8 bases map to TRBD1. V gave up 6 bases and J gave up 2 bases; unmatched junction bases: 6. The CDR3 runs 15 residues. Germline CDR1 is MNHEY and CDR2 is SVGAGI. The CDR3: CASSRGQGTGNTIYF. Written as DNA, the CDR3 is TGTGCCAGCAGCCGCGGACAGGGCACTGGAAACACCATATATTTT.

This chain links TRBV6-5 with TRBJ1-1; D is possibly TRBD1 (5 bases). V lost 2 bases to trimming and J lost 6 bases, with 16 bases between them. CDR3 length: 15 residues. CDR1 is MNHEY and CDR2 is SVGAGI in the germline V gene. CDR3 loop: CASSYTTRGVAEAFF. Written as DNA, the CDR3 is TGTGCCAGCAGTTACACAACGCGGGGGGTCGCTGAAGCTTTCTTT.

The V call is TRBV6-1, the J call TRBJ1-1, with D perhaps matching TRBD1 (6 bases). CDR1 and CDR2 (germline): MNHNS, SASEGT. The CDR3 runs to 16 residues. The germline V and J ends were trimmed by 4 bases and 9 bases, with 24 bases remaining between them. The CDR3 reads CASSVLRGSERPQAFF. The CDR3 DNA reads as TGTGCCAGCAGTGTTCTAAGGGGGTCCGAACGCCCTCAAGCTTTCTTT.

The chain combines TRBV5-1 with TRBJ1-1; 7 bases are shared with TRBD1. This CDR3 is built from 15 residues. Losses at the gene ends were 4 bases for V and 4 bases for J; bases not matched to a gene: 10. Germline loops: CDR1 SGHRS, CDR2 YFSETQ. The chain's CDR3 is CASSPTGQGLTEAFF. The CDR3 DNA reads as TGCGCCAGCAGCCCGACAGGGCAGGGGCTCACTGAAGCTTTCTTT.

The chain is built from TRBV9 and TRBJ1-6, with TRBD1 as a possible D gene (6 bases). The CDR3 is made up of 16 amino acids. V was clipped by 4 bases and J by 9 bases, with 20 bases between them. Germline CDR1 and CDR2: SGDLS and YYNGEE. The CDR3 sequence is CASSPPHRADGSPLHF. CDR3 nucleotides: TGTGCCAGCAGCCCCCCCCACAGGGCGGATGGTTCACCCCTCCACTTT.